These 12 T cell receptor beta chains originate from one sample sequenced in a study of regulatory T cells in long-lasting Graves disease (dated by TCRdb to the early 2020s). Reading the label with the study, this specimen's time point is: newly diagnosed GD, antithyroid drugs for less than 3 months. RNA was extracted from PBMCs in TRIzol for both TCR sequencing and RNA sequencing. The library was made by multiplex PCR. The sequencer listed for this sample is Illumina HiSeq 4000. iRepertoire HTBI primers and Arm-PCR amplification of CDR3 regions were used to construct TCR beta libraries. The public reads were reanalyzed by TCRdb: fastp trimming at Q25, MiXCR alignment, in-frame beta chains only. Each CDR3 protein appears once, grouped with its most common genes and DNA. The sample contains around 400,000 distinct CDR3 sequences, roughly 15% of them found a single time. About 20% of the sample is taken by the ten largest.

This specimen was peripheral blood mononuclear cells (PBMCs), taken at new diagnosis, from a patient treated with antithyroid drugs. These receptors came from a female donor with Graves disease.

In this sample, this clonotype turned up many times. The chain couples TRBV18 to TRBJ1-2; D might be TRBD1 (6 bases). The CDR3 covers 13 residues. V lost 3 bases, J lost 8 bases, and 13 bases lay in between. Per germline, CDR1 KGHSH and CDR2 LQKENI. CDR3 in DNA: TGTGCCAGCTCACCGGGGGGGGCAAGCGGCTACACCTTC. Amino acid sequence: CASSPGGASGYTF.

This clonotype was observed at least ten times. This chain connects TRBV4-1 to TRBJ2-1, with TRBD2 identical over 9 bases. The germline V gene encodes CDR1 MGHRA and CDR2 YSYEKL. The trim removed 0 bases at V and 3 bases at J, leaving 12 bases unmatched. This CDR3 spans 19 amino acids. CDR3 loop: CASSQDLFHSGRLYNEQFF. The CDR3, as DNA: TGCGCCAGCAGCCAAGATTTGTTCCATAGCGGGAGACTCTACAATGAGCAGTTCTTC.

As for this clonotype: At one of its ends the junction is not consistent with the germline gene, which may arise from a read error. The chain carries TRBV2 and TRBJ2-7; the match to TRBD1 covers 9 bases. Germline V lookup: CDR1 SNHLY, CDR2 FYNNEI. The CDR3 has 13 residues. The CDR3 coding sequence is TGTGCCAGCGGACAGGGGCCATCCTACGAGCTGTACTTC. Protein product: CASGQGPSYELYF.

As for this clonotype: Germline is not matched at one junction end, which may reflect a read error. V usage is TRBV7-9 and J usage is TRBJ1-3; maybe TRBD1 (6 bases). The germline CDR1 and CDR2 sequences are SEHNR and FQNEAQ (reference sequence). CDR3 length equals 16 residues. The CDR3 DNA reads TGTGCCAGCGGCTTATTTAAAACAGGCTCTAGGGACACCATATCTTTT. Its translation: CASGLFKTGSRDTISF. Using reference TRBV7-9 and TRBJ1-3 for the parts outside the CDR3, the full variable domain is DTGVSQNPRHKITKRGQNVTFRCDPISEHNRLYWYRQTLGQGPEFLTYFQNEAQLEKSRLLSDRFSAERPKGSFSTLEIQRTEQGDSAMYLCASGLFKTGSRDTISFGEGSWLTVV.

This clonotype was recorded many times. The J gene is TRBJ2-1, the V gene TRBV20-1, with D possibly TRBD2 on 5 matching bases. Germline V gene lookup returns CDR1 DFQATT and CDR2 SNEGSKA (reference sequence). The CDR3 is made up of 14 amino acids. The CDR3 region has the DNA TGCAGCCCTAGCATGGCCGAAAACTACAATGAGCAGTTCTTC. Encoded protein: CSPSMAENYNEQFF.

This chain connects TRBV5-6 to TRBJ1-5, with D maybe TRBD1 (6 bases). Trimming took off 0 bases at V and 3 bases at J, with 10 bases between the two ends. Germline assignment: CDR1 SGHDT and CDR2 YYEEEE. The CDR3 is 15 amino acids. The CDR3 protein is CASSLGHRVNQPQHF. DNA for the CDR3: TGTGCCAGCAGCTTGGGTCACAGGGTCAATCAGCCCCAGCATTTT.

This clonotype showed up many times. CDR3 region: CSASPGLGGEQFF. The DNA of the CDR3 is TGCAGTGCTAGCCCGGGACTAGGTGGTGAGCAGTTCTTC. The chain uses TRBV20-1 and TRBJ2-1, with 8 bases matching TRBD2. Trimming cost V 3 bases and J 9 bases; bases outside gene matches: 7. The germline CDR1 and CDR2 sequences are DFQATT and SNEGSKA (reference sequence). The CDR3 is made up of 13 amino acids.

This clonotype occurred many times. The chain joins TRBV11-1 to TRBJ2-3, with TRBD1 matching over 11 bases. Germline loops: CDR1 SGHAT, CDR2 FQDESV (reference sequence). V lost 5 bases and J lost 4; bases outside the gene matches: 5. There are 15 residues in the CDR3. CDR3 region: CASSRTGGEADTQYF. In DNA form, the CDR3 reads TGTGCCAGCAGCCGGACAGGGGGCGAAGCAGATACGCAGTATTTT.

This clonotype came up many times. This sequence joins TRBV9 and TRBJ1-1; D gene uncertain. CDR1 and CDR2 (germline): SGDLS, YYNGEE. The CDR3 runs to 15 residues. The V end lost 0 bases, the J end lost 11 bases, and 20 bases lay between the germline ends. This chain's CDR3 is CASSVAGLTSEDAFF. As DNA, the CDR3 is TGTGCCAGCAGCGTAGCCGGGCTTACCTCCGAAGATGCTTTCTTT.

The sample holds many counts of this clonotype. V is TRBV10-1 and J is TRBJ2-7, with 7 positions matching TRBD2. Per the germline V gene, CDR1 is WNHNN and CDR2 is SYGVQD (reference sequence). This CDR3 spans 16 amino acids. Trimming removed 3 bases from V and 4 bases from J; junction bases left unmatched: 12. CDR3 DNA: TGCGCCAGCAGTGACTCGGACGCCCTCGGGAGGTACGAGCAGTACTTC. Encoded protein: CASSDSDALGRYEQYF.

This clonotype was counted at least ten times. J is TRBJ2-3 and V is TRBV3-1, with D possibly matching TRBD2 (6 bases). CDR3 length equals 15 residues. The germline gives CDR1 LGHDT, CDR2 YNNKEL (reference sequence). Trimming removed 1 base from V and 2 bases from J, with 10 bases in between. The chain's CDR3 is CASSQAGDLTDTQYF. The CDR3 nucleotides read TGTGCCAGCAGCCAAGCGGGGGACCTCACAGATACGCAGTATTTT.

V is TRBV12-3 or TRBV12-4 and J is TRBJ2-4, with D perhaps TRBD2 (5 bases). This CDR3 region has 17 residues. Trimming left V 2 bases short and J 0 bases short, with 14 bases between. The CDR3 is CASSLRGQSLAKNIQYF. In DNA, the CDR3 is TGTGCCAGCAGTTTAAGAGGGCAGTCTCTAGCCAAAAACATTCAGTACTTC.